These 14 T cell receptor beta chains were all obtained from the same sample, sequenced in a study of cytotoxic CD8 clonotypes in ibrutinib-treated CLL. Libraries were prepared by immunoSEQ multiplex PCR; TCRdb keeps only in-frame clonotypes and omits some of them. The sample consists of about 27,000 clones, almost 70% of them appearing once. The specimen was PBMCs, collected after 24 months of ibrutinib treatment. All receptors come from a human donor with chronic lymphocytic leukemia.

The chain uses TRBV29-1 and TRBJ2-3, with D maybe TRBD2 (5 bases). Germline loops: CDR1 SQVTM, CDR2 ANQGSEA. V lost 4 bases and J 2 bases, leaving 10 bases between the germline ends. This CDR3 spans 13 amino acids. DNA of the CDR3: TGCAGCGTTGCACGGGATCCCACAGATACGCAGTATTTT. Its translation is CSVARDPTDTQYF.

The chain recombines TRBV29-1 with TRBJ2-3, with D unclear. The CDR3 consists of 15 residues. Germline V gene sequence: CDR1 SQVTM, CDR2 ANQGSEA. The ends were cut back, 7 bases at V and 2 bases at J, with 19 bases in the middle. In DNA, the CDR3 is TGCAGCGCGGATGAGTTCGGGCAGGTCACAGATACGCAGTATTTT. Translating it yields CSADEFGQVTDTQYF.

A remark on this clone: The junction and the germline gene differ at one end; a read error may be behind it. The rearrangement joins TRBV7-7 to TRBJ2-5; 8 positions agree with TRBD2. The length of the CDR3 is 15 residues. Germline V CDR1 and CDR2: SSHAT, FNYEAQ (reference sequence). The CDR3 DNA is TGTGCTAGCACCCCCAGGTCGGGGGGGCAGGAGACCCAGTACTTC. It yields the protein CASTPRSGGQETQYF.

V and J are TRBV6-6 and TRBJ1-2; D call uncertain. V lost 6 bases, J lost 6 bases, and 11 bases lay in between. This CDR3 region has 12 residues. Germline V gene data show CDR1 as MNHNY and CDR2 as SVGAGI (reference sequence). The CDR3 sequence is CASSLRDNGYTF. Here the CDR3 DNA reads TGTGCCAGCAGCCTCCGAGACAATGGCTACACCTTC.

The V and J genes are TRBV6-1 and TRBJ1-2, with 9 bases identical to TRBD1. This CDR3 comprises 12 residues. Germline values: CDR1 MNHNS, CDR2 SASEGT. V lost 6 bases to trimming and J lost 7 bases; unmatched junction nucleotides: 3. CDR3 sequence (DNA): TGTGCCAGCAGCGGGGACAGGGTTGGCTACACCTTC. Translation gives CASSGDRVGYTF.

In its sample, this clone was seen once. J is TRBJ1-5 and V is TRBV1; TRBD1 is the table's D call and was not checked against the DNA. TRBV1 is shown as a pseudogene. This CDR3 has 13 amino acids. CDR3 sequence: CTSADSRRQPQHF. Written as DNA, the CDR3 is TGCACCAGCGCGGACAGTCGCCGTCAGCCCCAGCATTTT.

The chain joins TRBV6-1 to TRBJ2-3, with D maybe TRBD2 (5 bases). The CDR3 contains 13 residues. The germline V gene encodes CDR1 MNHNS and CDR2 SASEGT. V was shortened by 0 bases and J by 7 bases, with 8 bases between the two germline ends. CDR3 residues: CASSEARGYTQYF. In DNA, the CDR3 is TGTGCCAGCAGTGAAGCGCGAGGGTATACGCAGTATTTT.

The rearrangement joins TRBV7-3 to TRBJ2-3; 8 bases align to TRBD2. In germline, CDR1 is SGHTA, CDR2 FQGTGA. There are 15 residues in the CDR3. V lost 4 bases, J lost 4 bases, and 7 bases stayed unmatched. For the CDR3, the DNA is TGTGCCAGCAGCTCCCAGGGGACTAGGGCAGATACGCAGTATTTT. It is translated as CASSSQGTRADTQYF. The whole variable domain, remainder taken from reference TRBV7-3 and TRBJ2-3, is GAGVSQTPSNKVTEKGKYVELRCDPISGHTALYWYRQSLGQGPEFLIYFQGTGAADDSGLPNDRFFAVRPEGSVSTLKIQRTERGDSAVYLCASSSQGTRADTQYFGPGTRLTVL.

The chain is built from TRBV5-6 and TRBJ1-1; no firm D call. The CDR3 contains 12 residues. The ends were cut back, 5 bases at V and 1 base at J, with 6 bases in the middle. Germline loops: CDR1 SGHDT, CDR2 YYEEEE. The CDR3 DNA follows: TGTGCCAGCAGAAGCCCGAACACTGAAGCTTTCTTT. Its protein product is CASRSPNTEAFF.

In this sample, this clone turned up a few times. CDR3 residues: CSVAGKPNEQFF. The CDR3 DNA follows: TGCAGCGTTGCGGGTAAACCCAATGAGCAGTTCTTC. The chain carries TRBV29-1 and TRBJ2-1; D call uncertain. Germline V gives CDR1 SQVTM, CDR2 ANQGSEA. CDR3 length equals 12 residues. Trimming pared 4 bases from V and 6 bases from J, leaving 10 bases between.

This chain joins TRBV2 and TRBJ2-6; 9 positions agree with TRBD2. In germline, CDR1 is SNHLY, CDR2 FYNNEI. The CDR3 sequence is 18 residues long. V was clipped by 8 bases and J by 0 bases; unmatched bases: 11. The CDR3 loop reads CASRGGAGGRSGANVLTF. CDR3 nucleotides: TGTGCCAGCCGCGGGGGAGCGGGGGGCCGCTCTGGGGCCAACGTCCTGACTTTC.

The chain carries TRBV5-4 and TRBJ2-5; 12 bases are a match to TRBD2. Germline CDR1 reads SGHNT; CDR2 reads YYREEE (reference sequence). The CDR3 has 16 amino acids. V trimming: 1 base; J trimming: 9 bases; junction bases outside the gene matches: 10. CDR3 sequence: CASSLSASGGARAQYF. DNA of the CDR3: TGTGCCAGCAGCTTGTCAGCTAGCGGGGGGGCAAGGGCCCAGTACTTC.

This clone occurred a few times. This chain uses TRBV29-1 with TRBJ2-7; no definite D call. From germline, CDR1 is SQVTM and CDR2 ANQGSEA. This CDR3 is built from 14 residues. V lost 1 base and J lost 6, with 16 bases in between. CDR3 DNA sequence: TGCAGCGTTGAAGGTAGGAACAGTCCCGGCGAGCAGTACTTC. Its translation: CSVEGRNSPGEQYF.

CDR3 nucleotide sequence: TGTGCCAGCAGTGAAGAACCTGGGACAGGGACTGAAAAACTGTTTTTT. Translating gives CASSEEPGTGTEKLFF. This sequence joins TRBV6-1 and TRBJ1-4, with TRBD1 matching over 9 bases. Trimming at V came to 1 base and at J to 7 bases, leaving 7 bases not matched to a gene. The CDR3 runs to 16 residues. The germline gives CDR1 MNHNS, CDR2 SASEGT.